This note documents a single T cell receptor (beta chain) sequence. The length of the CDR3 is 17 residues. The data are from a study of control samples from healthy donors and cancer patients. TCRdb keeps only in-frame clones here, not all; method: immunoSEQ multiplex PCR. The table has over 100,000 clones, more than 80% seen once. This clonotype was obtained from a man between 40 and 49 years old in good health. The sequenced sample consisted of blood. This chain connects TRBV21-1 to TRBJ1-6. TRBV21-1 is designated a pseudogene. In nucleotides, the CDR3 is TGTGCCAGCAGCAAAGGATCCGGGAGCTCCTATAATTCACCCCTCCACTTT. Encoded protein: CASSKGSGSSYNSPLHF.